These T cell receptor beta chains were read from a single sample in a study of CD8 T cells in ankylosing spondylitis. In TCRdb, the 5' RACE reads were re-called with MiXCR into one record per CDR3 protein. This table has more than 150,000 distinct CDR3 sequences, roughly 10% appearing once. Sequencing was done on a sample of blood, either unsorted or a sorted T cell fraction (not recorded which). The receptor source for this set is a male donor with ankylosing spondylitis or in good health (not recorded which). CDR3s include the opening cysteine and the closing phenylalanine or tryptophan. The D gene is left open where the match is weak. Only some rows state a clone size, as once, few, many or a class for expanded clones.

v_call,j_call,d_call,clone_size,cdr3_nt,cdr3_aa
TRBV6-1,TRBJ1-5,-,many,TGTGCCAGCAGCCTACAGGGAAGGTGGAATCAGCCCCAGCATTTT,CASSLQGRWNQPQHF
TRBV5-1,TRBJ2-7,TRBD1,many,TGCGCCAGCAGCATCGGACAGGGAGAGCACGAGCAGTACTTC,CASSIGQGEHEQYF
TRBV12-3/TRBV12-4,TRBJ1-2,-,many,TGTGCCAGCAGCCATCCGGGGTACTATGGCTACACCTTC,CASSHPGYYGYTF
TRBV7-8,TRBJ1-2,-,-,TGTGCCAGCAGCTTACAGGGGTTAGGCTACACCTTC,CASSLQGLGYTF
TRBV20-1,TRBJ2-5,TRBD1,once,TGCAGTGCCAGACAGGGGGCGGGAGAGACCCAGTACTTC,CSARQGAGETQYF
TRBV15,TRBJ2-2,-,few,TGTGCCACCAGCAGAGGTCAAGGTACCGGGGAGCTGTTTTTT,CATSRGQGTGELFF
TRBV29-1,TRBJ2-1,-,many,TGCAGCGTTGAATCGAGGGGGGGCCATGAGCAGTTCTTC,CSVESRGGHEQFF
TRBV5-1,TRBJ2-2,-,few,TGCGCCAGCAGCTGGGGACATGACACCGGGGAGCTGTTTTTT,CASSWGHDTGELFF
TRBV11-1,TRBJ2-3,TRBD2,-,TGTGCCAGCAGCTTACGGGCTAGCGGGGGGCTAAGCACAGATACGCAGTATTTT,CASSLRASGGLSTDTQYF
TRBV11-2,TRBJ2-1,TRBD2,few,TGTGCCAGCACCGGACGAGCGGGGGGGAACAATGAGCAGTTCTTC,CASTGRAGGNNEQFF
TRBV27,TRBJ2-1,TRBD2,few,TGTGCCAGCAGTTTAAGAGTTAGCGGGGGGGCCTTTTTATCCTACAATGAGCAGTTCTTC,CASSLRVSGGAFLSYNEQFF
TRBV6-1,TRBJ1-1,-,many,TGTGCCAGCAGTGAAGCCCGACATTTTGAAGCTTTCTTT,CASSEARHFEAFF
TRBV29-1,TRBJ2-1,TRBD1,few,TGCAGCGTCCGTATTACAGGGGCCAAGTACAATGAGCAGTTCTTC,CSVRITGAKYNEQFF
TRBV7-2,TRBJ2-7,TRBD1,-,TGTGCCAGCAGCTTGTGGGGACAGACAGAGGAGCAGTACTTC,CASSLWGQTEEQYF
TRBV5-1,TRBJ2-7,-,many,TGCGCCAGCAGCCCGGGACGGGACTACGAGCAGTACTTC,CASSPGRDYEQYF
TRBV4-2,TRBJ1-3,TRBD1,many,TGTGCCAGCACCGAATTATTACTAGGGACAGGGCTCCGAAACACCATATATTTT,CASTELLLGTGLRNTIYF
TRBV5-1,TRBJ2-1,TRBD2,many,TGCGCCAGCAGCTTGGCAAATCTAGCGGGAGTGGGGAATGAGCAGTTCTTC,CASSLANLAGVGNEQFF
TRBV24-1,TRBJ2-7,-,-,TGTGCCACCAGTGATTTGACAGGGGTTGCGGGACAGTACTTC,CATSDLTGVAGQYF
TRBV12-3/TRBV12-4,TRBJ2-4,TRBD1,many,TGTGCCAGCAGTCTGGACAGGGGCGTAAACATTCAGTACTTC,CASSLDRGVNIQYF
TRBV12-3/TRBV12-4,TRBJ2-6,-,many,TGTGCCAGCAGTATTAGGGCCGTCCTGACTTTC,CASSIRAVLTF
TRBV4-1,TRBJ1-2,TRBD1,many,TGCGCCAGCAGCCAAGATCTCAGGGGGCAGGAAGGCTACACCTTC,CASSQDLRGQEGYTF
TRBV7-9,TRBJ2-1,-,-,TGTGCCAGCAGCTTAGCAGAGTACAATGAGCAGTTCTTC,CASSLAEYNEQFF
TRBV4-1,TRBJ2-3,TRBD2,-,TGCGCCAGCAGCCTTGACTATAGCGGGGGGCCACCTCAATTCAGCACAGATACGCAGTATTTT,CASSLDYSGGPPQFSTDTQYF
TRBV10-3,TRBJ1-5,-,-,TGTGCCATCAGTGAGTCCACGGGGGCGGGTCAGCCCCAGCATTTT,CAISESTGAGQPQHF
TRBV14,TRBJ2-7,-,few,TGTGCCAGCAGCCAAGAAGGGGGATTGCGGGACGAGCAGTACTTC,CASSQEGGLRDEQYF
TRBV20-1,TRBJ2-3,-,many,TGCAGTGCTAAAAAGGGGGTAGCGGGCACAGATACGCAGTATTTT,CSAKKGVAGTDTQYF
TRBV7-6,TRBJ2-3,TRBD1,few,TGTGCCAGCAGCTTCGGACAGGGGCGCACAGATACGCAGTATTTT,CASSFGQGRTDTQYF
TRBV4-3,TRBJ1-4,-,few,TGCGCCAGCAGCCAAACCCGGGGGGGCAAACTGTTTTTT,CASSQTRGGKLFF
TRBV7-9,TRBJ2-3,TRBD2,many,TGTGCCAGCAGCTCTGAATCATCTAGCGGGGGGGGGCAGTATTTT,CASSSESSSGGGQYF